The source of this TCR beta chain is a study of blood T cells in healthy people across ages. Study context: Template switching caught about one barcoded beta molecule for each two T cells.

The second PCR ran roughly 7 to 12 cycles with a sample-barcoded 5' primer and J-beta primers. TCRdb ran MiXCR on the 5' RACE reads and lists one entry per CDR3 protein. Of approximately 1,100,000 distinct CDR3 sequences detected, 40% to 50% appear once; the ten largest clones hold 18%. Findings and limits, study-wide: Unknown donor CMV status possibly confounded expanded clonotype changes.

This CDR3 is built from 15 residues. Germline-derived CDR1 and CDR2 are SGHAT and FQNNGV. The junction had 11 bases not matched to a gene; V was cut back by 5 bases and J by 7 bases. Each donor was a healthy Caucasian individual from Russia, aged 6 to 90. This clonotype occurred a few times. The antigen remains unidentified. This receptor was taken from a woman aged 55-75 years in good health. Input material: blood. The chain has TRBV11-2 and TRBJ2-7; 10 bases fit TRBD1. The CDR3 DNA is TGTGCCAGCAGCATCCCGGGACAGGGGTTACGGGAGCAGTACTTC. Translated, it gives CASSIPGQGLREQYF.